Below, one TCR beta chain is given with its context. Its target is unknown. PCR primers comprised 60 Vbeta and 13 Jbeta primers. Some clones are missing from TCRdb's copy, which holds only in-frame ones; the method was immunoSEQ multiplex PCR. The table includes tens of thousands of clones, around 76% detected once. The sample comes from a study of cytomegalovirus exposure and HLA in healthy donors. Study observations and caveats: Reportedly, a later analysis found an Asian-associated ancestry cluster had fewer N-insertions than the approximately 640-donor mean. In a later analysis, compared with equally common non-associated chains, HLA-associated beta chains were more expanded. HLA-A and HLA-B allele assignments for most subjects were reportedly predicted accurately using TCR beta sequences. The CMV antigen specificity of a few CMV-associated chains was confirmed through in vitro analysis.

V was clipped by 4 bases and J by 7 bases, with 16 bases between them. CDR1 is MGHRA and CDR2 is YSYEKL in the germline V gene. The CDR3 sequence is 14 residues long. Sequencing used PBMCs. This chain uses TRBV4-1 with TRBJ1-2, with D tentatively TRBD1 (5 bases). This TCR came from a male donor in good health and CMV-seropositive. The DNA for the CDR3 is TGCGCCAGCAGCCGCGGCAGGACACCCGGTGGCTACACCTTC. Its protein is CASSRGRTPGGYTF.